This T cell receptor beta chain emerged from a study of beta chain features in type 1 diabetes. At the level of the study: Cell yields, gender and age were similar in healthy donors and patients.

Study outcomes and limitations: There was a moderate but significant shortening of TCRB CDR3s in all four CD4+ subsets of Type 1 diabetes patients. Lower insertion and higher deletion counts appeared at VDJ junctions in type 1 diabetes patients.

Expressed TCRB transcripts got sequenced, as all isolated RNA was reverse transcribed. Some clones are missing from TCRdb's copy, which holds only in-frame ones; the method was immunoSEQ multiplex PCR. The table has hundreds of thousands of clones, around 15% seen once; the top ten hold approximately 0.022%. This CDR3 has 14 amino acids. CDR1 is LGHNA, CDR2 YNFKEQ, per germline. Deletions cut 0 bases from V and 4 bases from J, with 7 bases between. As to this clone: The target antigen is unknown.

This TCR was sampled from a man younger than 30 with type 1 diabetes. Source material: naive CD4+ T cells from blood. The chain couples TRBV4-2 to TRBJ2-4; D call uncertain. CDR3 sequence reads: CASSQDMGKNIQYF. In DNA, the CDR3 is TGTGCCAGCAGCCAAGATATGGGGAAAAACATTCAGTACTTC.